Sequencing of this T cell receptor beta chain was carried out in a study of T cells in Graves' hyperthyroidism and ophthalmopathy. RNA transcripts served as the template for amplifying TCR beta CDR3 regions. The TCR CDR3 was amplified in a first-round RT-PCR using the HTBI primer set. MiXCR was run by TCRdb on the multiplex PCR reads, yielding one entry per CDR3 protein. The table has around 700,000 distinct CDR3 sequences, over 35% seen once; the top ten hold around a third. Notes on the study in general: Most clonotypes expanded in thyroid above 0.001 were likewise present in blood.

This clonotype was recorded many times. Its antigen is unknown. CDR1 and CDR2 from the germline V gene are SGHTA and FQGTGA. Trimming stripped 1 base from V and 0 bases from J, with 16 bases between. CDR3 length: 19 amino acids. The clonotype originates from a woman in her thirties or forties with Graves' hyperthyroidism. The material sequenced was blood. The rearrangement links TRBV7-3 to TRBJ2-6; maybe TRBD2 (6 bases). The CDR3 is CASSLSPSAISSGANVLTF. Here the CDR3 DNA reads TGTGCCAGCAGCTTAAGTCCTAGCGCAATAAGCTCTGGGGCCAACGTCCTGACTTTC.